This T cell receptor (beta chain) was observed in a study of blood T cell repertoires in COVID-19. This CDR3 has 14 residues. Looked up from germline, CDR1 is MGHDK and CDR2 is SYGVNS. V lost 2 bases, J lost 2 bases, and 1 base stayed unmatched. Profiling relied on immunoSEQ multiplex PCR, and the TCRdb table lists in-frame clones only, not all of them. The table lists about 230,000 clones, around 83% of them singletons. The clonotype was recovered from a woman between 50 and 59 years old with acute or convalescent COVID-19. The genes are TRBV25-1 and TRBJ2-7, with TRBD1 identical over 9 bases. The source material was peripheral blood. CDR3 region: CASSERQGAYEQYF. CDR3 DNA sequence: TGTGCCAGCAGTGAACGACAGGGGGCCTACGAGCAGTACTTC.